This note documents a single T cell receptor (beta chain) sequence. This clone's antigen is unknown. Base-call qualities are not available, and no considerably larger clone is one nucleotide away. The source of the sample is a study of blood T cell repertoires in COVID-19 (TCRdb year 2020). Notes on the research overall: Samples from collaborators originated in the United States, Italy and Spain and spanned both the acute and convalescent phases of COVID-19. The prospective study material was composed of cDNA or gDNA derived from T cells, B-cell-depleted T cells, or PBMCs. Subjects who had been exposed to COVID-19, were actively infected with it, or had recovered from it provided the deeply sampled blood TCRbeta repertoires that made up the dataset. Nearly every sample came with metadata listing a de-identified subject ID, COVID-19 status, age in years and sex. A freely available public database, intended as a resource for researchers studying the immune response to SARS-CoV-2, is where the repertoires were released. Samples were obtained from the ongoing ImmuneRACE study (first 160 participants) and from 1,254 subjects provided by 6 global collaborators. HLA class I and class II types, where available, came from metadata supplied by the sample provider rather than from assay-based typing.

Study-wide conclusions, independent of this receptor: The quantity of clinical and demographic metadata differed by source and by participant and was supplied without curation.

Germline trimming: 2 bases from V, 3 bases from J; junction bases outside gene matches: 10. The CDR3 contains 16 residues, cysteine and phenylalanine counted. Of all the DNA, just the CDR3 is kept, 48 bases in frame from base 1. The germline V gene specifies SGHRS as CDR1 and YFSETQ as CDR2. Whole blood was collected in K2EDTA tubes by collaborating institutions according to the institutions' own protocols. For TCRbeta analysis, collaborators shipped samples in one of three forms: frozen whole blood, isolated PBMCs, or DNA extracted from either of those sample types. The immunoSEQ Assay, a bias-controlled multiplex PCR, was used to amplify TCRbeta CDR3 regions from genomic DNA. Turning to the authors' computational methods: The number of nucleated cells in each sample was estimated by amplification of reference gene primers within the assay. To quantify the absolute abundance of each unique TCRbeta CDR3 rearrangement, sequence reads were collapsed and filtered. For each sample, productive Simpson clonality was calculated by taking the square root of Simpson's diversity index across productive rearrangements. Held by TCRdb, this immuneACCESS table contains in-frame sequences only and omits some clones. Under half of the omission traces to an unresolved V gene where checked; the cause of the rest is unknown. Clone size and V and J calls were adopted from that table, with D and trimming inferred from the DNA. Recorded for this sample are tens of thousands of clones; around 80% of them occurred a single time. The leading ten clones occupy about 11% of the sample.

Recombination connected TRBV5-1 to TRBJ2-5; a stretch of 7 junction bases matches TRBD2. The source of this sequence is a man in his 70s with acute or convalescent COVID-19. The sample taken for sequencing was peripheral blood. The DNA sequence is TGCGCCAGCAGCTTACGAGGGAGGGGAGTGGAAGAGACCCAGTACTTC. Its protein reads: CASSLRGRGVEETQYF.